This TCR beta chain was documented in a study of shared clonotypes between healthy human individuals. Across the whole study: Three plates each covered CD4 naive and memory; CD8 naive two, CD8 memory one. Study-level points and caveats: Sharing across four donors was highest in naive CD4 (about 5%) and lowest in memory CD8 (approximately 0.4%).

Everyone who donated was a Caucasian adult who lived in Nashville, Tennessee. The CDR3 spans 14 residues. In germline, CDR1 is MNHEY, CDR2 SVGAGI. V was cut by 2 bases and J by 0 bases, with 2 bases left in between. Details on this clone: Its antigen is not known.

Methods used by the authors: Junction-only sequences without quality scores were provided by ImmunoSEQ, so filtering was different. The method was immunoSEQ multiplex PCR; TCRdb's version includes in-frame clones alone and lacks a portion of them. From that table come the V and J calls and clone size; the DNA was used to work out D and trimming. Found here are about 1.5 million clones, roughly 96% of them singletons; the top ten hold roughly 1.1%. The clonotype originates from a man aged 25 to 40 in good health. This sequence joins TRBV6-5 and TRBJ2-6, with D unclear. Sequencing input: naive CD4+ T cells sorted from blood. The subset was: CD45RA+ positively selected. For the CDR3, the DNA is TGTGCCAGCAGTTACACCTCTGGGGCCAACGTCCTGACTTTC. Translating gives CASSYTSGANVLTF.